The present entry profiles one TCR beta chain with its context. Its target is unknown. Sequencing was performed with immunoSEQ multiplex PCR; in TCRdb, only in-frame clones are kept and a portion is missing. The sample holds roughly 5,100 clones, around four fifths seen once. Described time point: 2015-2016 season, pre-vaccination. The sample originates from a study of follicular helper T cells after annual influenza vaccination. Study-level findings and limits: Undersampling of the much larger non-cTfh compartments could not be excluded for influenza clone enrichment. Most later recoveries of Day 7 ICOS+CD38+ clones were ICOS-CD38- cTfh.

Germline assignment: CDR1 LGHNT and CDR2 FRNRAP. The CDR3 contains 15 residues. The V end was cut by 3 bases, the J end by 0 bases, with 6 bases between. The clonotype was recovered from an adult who received the influenza vaccine. The chain has TRBV12-5 and TRBJ2-6; D perhaps matches TRBD1 (5 bases). The sample in question was CXCR5- memory CD4+ T cells sorted from blood, obtained on the day of influenza vaccination. CDR3 DNA: TGTGCTAGTGGTTTAGGGGTCTCTGGGGCCAACGTCCTGACTTTC. Translating it yields CASGLGVSGANVLTF.